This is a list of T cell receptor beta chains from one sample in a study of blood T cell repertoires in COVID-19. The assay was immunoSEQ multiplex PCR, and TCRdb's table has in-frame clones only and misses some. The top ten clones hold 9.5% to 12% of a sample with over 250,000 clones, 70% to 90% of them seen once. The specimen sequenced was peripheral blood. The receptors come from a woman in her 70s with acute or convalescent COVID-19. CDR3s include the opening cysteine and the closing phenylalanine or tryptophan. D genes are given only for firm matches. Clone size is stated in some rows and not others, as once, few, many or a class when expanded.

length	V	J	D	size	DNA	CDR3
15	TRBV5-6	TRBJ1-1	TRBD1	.	TGTGCCAGCAGCTGGGGACAGGGCGGGTACACTGAAGCTTTCTTT	CASSWGQGGYTEAFF
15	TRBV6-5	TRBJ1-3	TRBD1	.	TGTGCCAGCAGTAGAACAGGGGCTCCTGGAAACACCATATATTTT	CASSRTGAPGNTIYF
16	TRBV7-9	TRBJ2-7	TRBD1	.	TGTGCCAGCAGCCGAAAACAGGGGGCGGGGGCCTACGAGCAGTACTTC	CASSRKQGAGAYEQYF
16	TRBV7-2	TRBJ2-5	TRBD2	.	TGTGCCAGCAGCTTAGGTGGTAGCGGGGGGGCGGAGACCCAGTACTTC	CASSLGGSGGAETQYF
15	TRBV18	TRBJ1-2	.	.	TGTGCCAGCTCACCAACACAGGCCAGAAACTATGGCTACACCTTC	CASSPTQARNYGYTF
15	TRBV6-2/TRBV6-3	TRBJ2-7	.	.	TGTGCCAGCAGTTACGGGATCTTAGGGGCCTACGAGCAGTACTTC	CASSYGILGAYEQYF
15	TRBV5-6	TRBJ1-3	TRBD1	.	TGTGCCAGCAGCTTGGGGACAGGGCCTGGAAACACCATATATTTT	CASSLGTGPGNTIYF
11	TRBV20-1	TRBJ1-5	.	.	TGCAGTGCTAGAGGGACAGATCCCCAGCATTTT	CSARGTDPQHF
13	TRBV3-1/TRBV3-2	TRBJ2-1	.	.	TGTGCCAGCAGCCAAATAACAAACAATGAGCAGTTCTTC	CASSQITNNEQFF
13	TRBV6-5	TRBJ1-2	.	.	TGTGCCAGCTCAGGGGTACTGAACTATGGCTACACCTTC	CASSGVLNYGYTF
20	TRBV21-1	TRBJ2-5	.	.	TGTGCCAGCAGCAAAGGACCCTGGACCGAACATGGCTTCGGACTAGAGACCCAGTACTTC	CASSKGPWTEHGFGLETQYF
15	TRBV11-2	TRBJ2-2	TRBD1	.	TGTGCCAGCAGCTCTCGGGACAGGGGCGCGGGGGAGCTGTTTTTT	CASSSRDRGAGELFF
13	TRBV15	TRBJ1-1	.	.	TGTGCCACCAGCAGTTATCTGAACACTGAAGCTTTCTTT	CATSSYLNTEAFF
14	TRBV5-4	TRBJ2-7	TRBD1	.	TGTGCCAGCAGCCAGGGGGTAGAGGGCTACGAGCAGTACTTC	CASSQGVEGYEQYF
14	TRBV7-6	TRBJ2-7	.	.	TGTGCCAGCAGCCTTATAAGGGGCGGGAACGAGCAGTACTTC	CASSLIRGGNEQYF
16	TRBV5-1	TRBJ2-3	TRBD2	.	TGCGCCAGCAGCCGACTAACTAGCGGGGGGCCTATTACGCAGTATTTT	CASSRLTSGGPITQYF
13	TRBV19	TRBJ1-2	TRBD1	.	TGTGCCAGCAGTACGGGACAGACCTATGGCTACACCTTC	CASSTGQTYGYTF
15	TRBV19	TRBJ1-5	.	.	TGTGCCAGTTCGACAAGGGGGATCGGCAATCAGCCCCAGCATTTT	CASSTRGIGNQPQHF
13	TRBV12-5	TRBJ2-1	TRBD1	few	TGTGCTAGTGGTACACCAGGGGACAGCGAGCAGTTCTTC	CASGTPGDSEQFF
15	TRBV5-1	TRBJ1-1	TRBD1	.	TGCGCCAGCACCTTCAGCTTGACAGGGGGCACTGAAGCTTTCTTT	CASTFSLTGGTEAFF
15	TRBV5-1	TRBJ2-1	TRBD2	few	TGCGCCAGCAGCTTGGCCCTAGCGGGGGCGGATGAGCAGTTCTTC	CASSLALAGADEQFF
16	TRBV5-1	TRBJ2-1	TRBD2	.	TGCGCCAGCAGCTTGTCAGCGGGGGACTCCTACAATGAGCAGTTCTTC	CASSLSAGDSYNEQFF
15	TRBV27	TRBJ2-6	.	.	TGTGCCAGCAGTGGGGGCAGCTCTGGGGCCAACGTCCTGACTTTC	CASSGGSSGANVLTF
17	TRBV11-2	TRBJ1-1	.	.	TGTGCCAGCAGCAGCCGTTATGTGGGCCTTATGAACACTGAAGCTTTCTTT	CASSSRYVGLMNTEAFF
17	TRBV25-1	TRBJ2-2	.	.	TGTGCCAGCAGTGAAGGGGGGGCAGCTTTTGGCACCGGGGAGCTGTTTTTT	CASSEGGAAFGTGELFF
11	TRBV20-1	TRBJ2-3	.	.	TGCAGTGCTAATTTCGGGGATACGCAGTATTTT	CSANFGDTQYF
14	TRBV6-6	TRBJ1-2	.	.	TGTGCCAGCAGTTACGGGGGGACCTCTGATGGCTACACCTTC	CASSYGGTSDGYTF
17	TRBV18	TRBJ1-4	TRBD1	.	TGTGCCAGCTCACCCCCGGGGGCAGGGGGAGCTAATGAAAAACTGTTTTTT	CASSPPGAGGANEKLFF
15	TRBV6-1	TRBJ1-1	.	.	TGTGCCAGCAGTGAAGCTAGTACAGGGTTAACTCGGGCTTTCTTT	CASSEASTGLTRAFF
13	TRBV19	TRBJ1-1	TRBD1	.	TGTGCCAGTCAAACAGGGGGCTGGGCTGAAGCTTTCTTT	CASQTGGWAEAFF
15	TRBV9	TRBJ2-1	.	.	TGTGCCAGCAGCACACTATCGAGCTCCTACAATGAGCAGTTCTTC	CASSTLSSSYNEQFF